This T cell receptor (beta chain) was observed in a study of blood T cell repertoires in COVID-19. Participants were aged about 18 to 90 years, lived in 24 US areas, and enrolled virtually. Clinical history reported by participants formed the basis on which cohorts were assigned. For recovered donors of Cohort 3, there were two negative PCRs, clearance, or symptom resolution. Only in-frame clones appear in the TCRdb table, and some are missing; sequencing was by immunoSEQ multiplex PCR. The sample has about 270,000 clones, about nine tenths seen once. The CDR3 is made up of 13 amino acids. Trimming removed 8 bases from V and 7 bases from J; junction bases left unmatched: 5.

The chain joins TRBV12-3 or TRBV12-4 to TRBJ1-2; 12 positions match TRBD1. Material: PBMCs or T cells enriched from blood (not recorded which). This sequence was found in a woman aged 45 to 65 who had recovered from COVID-19. CDR3 in DNA: TGTGCCAGCCGGGACAGGGGGCTTGGTGGCTACACCTTC. Translation gives CASRDRGLGGYTF.